The 27 T cell receptor beta chains below come from one sample, sequenced in a study of T cells in Graves' hyperthyroidism and ophthalmopathy (dated by TCRdb to about 2019). Libraries were prepared through multiplex PCR. The listed sequencing device is Illumina HiSeq 2000. The TCR beta CDR3 regions were amplified from the RNA transcripts. The TCR CDR3 was subjected to a first round of RT-PCR using the HTBI primer set and the Qiagen OneStep RT-PCR kit. TCRdb applied fastp at Q25 and MiXCR to the public reads, then kept only in-frame beta chains. Merged by CDR3 protein, the rows form single entries marked with the most common genes and DNA. In this sample the table shows 75,000 to 100,000 distinct CDR3 sequences, over 50% of which occur a single time. The top ten clonotypes cover 25% to 30% of the sample. Source material: blood. The receptors derive from a woman in her thirties or forties with Graves' hyperthyroidism.

The rearrangement links TRBV7-6 to TRBJ2-7; 12 bases are shared with TRBD2. The CDR3 is 16 amino acids. The V gene end was trimmed by 1 base and the J gene end by 7 bases; junction bases not matched to a gene: 8. Germline CDR1 and CDR2: SGHVS and FNYEAQ. The CDR3 bases are TGTGCCAGCAGCTTAGGGGCTAGCGGGAGGGCCAGAGAGCAGTACTTC. Translation gives CASSLGASGRAREQYF.

The rearrangement links TRBV29-1 to TRBJ1-1; D remains unclear. CDR1 and CDR2 (germline): SQVTM, ANQGSEA. This CDR3 is built from 13 residues. V was shortened by 3 bases and J by 1 base, with 9 bases between the two germline ends. The DNA for the CDR3 is TGCAGCGTTGAGGTCAGCAAGAACACTGAAGCTTTCTTT. Translating it yields CSVEVSKNTEAFF.

This clonotype was counted ten times or more. This chain uses TRBV12-3 or TRBV12-4 with TRBJ1-4; D may be TRBD1 (6 bases). This CDR3 comprises 16 residues. Trimming removed 4 bases from V and 4 bases from J, with 16 bases in between. CDR3 residues: CASSSPMTGYNEKLFF. The CDR3 DNA sequence: TGTGCCAGCAGTTCACCGATGACAGGCTATAATGAAAAACTGTTTTTT.

The V and J genes are TRBV24-1 and TRBJ1-4, with no clear D. Trimming pared 9 bases from V and 5 bases from J, leaving 12 bases between. The CDR3 consists of 13 residues. Germline assignment: CDR1 KGHDR and CDR2 SFDVKD. In DNA form, the CDR3 reads TGTGCCACCGAAGGCGGGCCCAATGAAAAACTGTTTTTT. The encoded protein is CATEGGPNEKLFF.

The chain has TRBV7-3 and TRBJ1-6; 9 nucleotides match TRBD1. V trimming: 6 bases; J trimming: 7 bases; junction bases outside the gene matches: 10. The CDR3 spans 16 residues. Germline lookup yields CDR1 SGHTA and CDR2 FQGTGA. CDR3 region: CASSNGQGFYNSPLHF. Here the CDR3 DNA reads TGTGCCAGCAGTAACGGACAGGGGTTCTACAATTCACCCCTCCACTTT.

This clonotype was seen at least ten times. The rearrangement links TRBV20-1 to TRBJ1-6; 12 nucleotides agree with TRBD1. The CDR3 length is 14 residues. Germline assignment: CDR1 DFQATT and CDR2 SNEGSKA (reference sequence). With 5 bases clipped from V and 10 bases from J, the junction kept 6 bases outside the gene matches. The DNA for the CDR3 is TGCAGTGCTCCGGGACAGGGGGCCGGATCACCCCTCCACTTT. It translates to CSAPGQGAGSPLHF.

This clonotype was seen repeatedly, ten times or more. The chain couples TRBV7-2 to TRBJ2-2; 9 nucleotides align to TRBD2. J was trimmed by 7 bases and V by 3 bases; bases with no gene match: 9. This CDR3 comprises 16 residues. Germline V gene lookup returns CDR1 SGHTA and CDR2 FQGNSA. CDR3 region: CASSFIAGGRGGELFF. The CDR3 DNA sequence: TGTGCCAGCAGCTTTATCGCGGGAGGGCGCGGCGGGGAGCTGTTTTTT. The full variable domain, rest sourced from reference TRBV7-2 and TRBJ2-2, is GAGVSQSPSNKVTEKGKDVELRCDPISGHTALYWYRQSLGQGLEFLIYFQGNSAPDKSGLPSDRFSAERTGGSVSTLTIQRTQQEDSAVYLCASSFIAGGRGGELFFGEGSRLTVL.

The chain has TRBV7-2 and TRBJ2-2; 11 positions match TRBD2. Germline V gene sequence: CDR1 SGHTA, CDR2 FQGNSA. The CDR3 is made up of 17 amino acids. J gave up 0 bases and V 1 base, and 1 base lay outside the gene matches. The CDR3 sequence is CASSLGLAGTNTGELFF. The CDR3 nucleotides are TGTGCCAGCAGCTTAGGACTAGCGGGAACGAACACCGGGGAGCTGTTTTTT.

This clonotype was counted ten times or more. The rearrangement uses TRBV20-1 and TRBJ2-7, with TRBD2 identical over 7 bases. V gave up 2 bases and J gave up 5 bases; unmatched junction bases: 9. The germline CDR1 and CDR2 sequences are DFQATT and SNEGSKA (reference sequence). CDR3 length: 14 amino acids. CDR3 amino acids: CSARFAGDVNEQYF. Here the CDR3 DNA reads TGCAGTGCTAGATTTGCGGGAGATGTCAACGAGCAGTACTTC.

This clonotype was recorded at least ten times. The rearrangement links TRBV7-9 to TRBJ1-1; D may be TRBD1 (6 bases). Germline assignment: CDR1 SEHNR and CDR2 FQNEAQ (reference sequence). The CDR3 length is 14 residues. Trimming left V 8 bases short and J 5 bases short, with 18 bases between. The CDR3 DNA follows: TGTGCCAGCGGGGGCTATACAGGGTATACTGAAGCTTTCTTT. Residues: CASGGYTGYTEAFF.

This clonotype was seen many times. The rearrangement joins TRBV20-1 to TRBJ2-7; TRBD1 matches at 8 bases. This CDR3 has 15 residues. J was trimmed by 5 bases and V by 3 bases; bases with no gene match: 12. Germline loops: CDR1 DFQATT, CDR2 SNEGSKA (reference sequence). Here the CDR3 reads CSASGLLTGVDEQYF. The CDR3 nucleotides are TGCAGTGCTAGTGGGTTATTGACAGGGGTGGACGAGCAGTACTTC.

The table lists this clonotype with many counts. The genes are TRBV19 and TRBJ1-1; 9 positions agree with TRBD1. The CDR3 consists of 14 residues. Germline V gives CDR1 LNHDA, CDR2 SQIVND (reference sequence). After removal of 4 bases from V and 1 base from J, the junction contained 1 base not matched to a gene. As DNA, the CDR3 is TGTGCCAGTAGTACACAGGGGGCGAACACTGAAGCTTTCTTT. Its translation is CASSTQGANTEAFF.

The gene calls are TRBV12-3 or TRBV12-4 and TRBJ2-7; 8 bases are a match to TRBD1. The V segment lost 0 bases and the J segment 0 bases; nucleotides outside the gene matches: 4. The CDR3 runs 16 residues. The CDR3 is CASSLATGVGSYEQYF. CDR3 coding DNA: TGTGCCAGCAGTTTAGCGACAGGGGTTGGCTCCTACGAGCAGTACTTC.

For this clonotype: A junction boundary mismatches the germline segment, possibly from a read error. The chain links TRBV29-1 to TRBJ1-5; TRBD1 aligns across 7 bases. This CDR3 region has 13 residues. Per the germline V gene, CDR1 is SQVTM and CDR2 is ANQGSEA. The CDR3, as DNA: TGCAGCGTAGGAACAGGGGTAAATCAGCCCCGGCATTTT. Its translation is CSVGTGVNQPRHF.

Regarding this clonotype: A single base separates this from a much larger clone, so it may be a read error. This is likely a read error, given that the CDR3 carries no conserved phenylalanine or tryptophan at its end. The rearrangement joins TRBV11-2 to TRBJ1-4; tentatively, D is TRBD1 (5 bases). Trimming removed 5 bases at V and 4 bases at J, with 11 bases between. The CDR3 has 14 residues. Per germline, CDR1 SGHAT and CDR2 FQNNGV. The CDR3 spells CASSLGRVNEKLFL. CDR3 sequence (DNA): TGTGCCAGCAGCCTGGGACGGGTTAATGAAAAACTGTTTTTA.

The chain combines TRBV2 with TRBJ1-6; 8 nucleotides agree with TRBD1. V was clipped by 7 bases and J by 6 bases; unmatched bases: 5. This CDR3 spans 14 amino acids. Germline lookup yields CDR1 SNHLY and CDR2 FYNNEI. CDR3 in amino acids: CASTLDRGNSPLHF. The DNA of the CDR3 is TGTGCCAGCACCCTCGACAGGGGTAATTCACCCCTCCACTTT.

The J gene is TRBJ1-6, the V gene TRBV7-2; 9 bases map to TRBD1. Germline-derived CDR1 and CDR2 are SGHTA and FQGNSA. J gave up 10 bases and V 2 bases, and 9 bases lay outside the gene matches. The length of the CDR3 is 16 residues. CDR3: CASSLYWGQGVSPLHF. CDR3 DNA: TGTGCCAGCAGCTTATATTGGGGACAGGGAGTATCACCCCTCCACTTT.

This chain links TRBV7-2 with TRBJ1-6; 9 nucleotides align to TRBD1. The CDR3 sequence is 13 residues long. V shed 4 bases, J shed 10 bases, and the junction held 2 bases outside the gene matches. Germline CDR1 reads SGHTA; CDR2 reads FQGNSA. The CDR3 DNA sequence: TGTGCCAGCAGCTCGACAGGGGGGTCACCCCTCCACTTT. Residues: CASSSTGGSPLHF.

This chain joins TRBV7-2 and TRBJ2-7, with TRBD2 identical over 9 bases. There are 15 residues in the CDR3. The junction had 8 bases not matched to a gene; V was cut back by 3 bases and J by 5 bases. The germline V gene encodes CDR1 SGHTA and CDR2 FQGNSA. CDR3 sequence reads: CTSSLDGGRGNEQYF. The CDR3 nucleotides are TGTACCAGCAGCTTGGATGGCGGGAGGGGAAACGAGCAGTACTTC.

This clonotype was seen ten or more times. This clone may be a read error of a much larger clone one base away. The CDR3 protein is CTSGGYQYF. The CDR3 DNA is TGTACCAGCGGGGGTTACCAGTACTTC. The chain couples TRBV6-1 to TRBJ2-5, with TRBD2 matching over 8 bases. The CDR3 consists of 9 residues. Germline assignment: CDR1 MNHNS and CDR2 SASEGT.

V gene TRBV7-2 combines with J gene TRBJ1-1; 8 nucleotides line up with TRBD1. CDR1 SGHTA and CDR2 FQGNSA come from the germline V gene. The trim removed 7 bases at V and 0 bases at J, leaving 4 bases unmatched. The CDR3 is 14 amino acids. The CDR3 reads CASTPTGVNTEAFF. The CDR3 DNA reads TGTGCCAGCACCCCGACAGGGGTGAACACTGAAGCTTTCTTT.

The chain couples TRBV5-1 to TRBJ1-2; 11 bases match TRBD1. The ends lost 5 bases at V and 10 bases at J; junction bases unmatched: 10. CDR3 size: 14 residues. Per germline, CDR1 SGHRS and CDR2 YFSETQ. CDR3 region: CASRNGQGASFYTF. The CDR3 region has the DNA TGCGCCAGCAGAAACGGACAGGGGGCATCATTCTACACCTTC.

J is TRBJ1-5 and V is TRBV7-9, with D possibly being TRBD1 (5 bases). V was clipped by 9 bases and J by 0 bases, with 15 bases between them. CDR3 size: 15 residues. The germline gives CDR1 SEHNR, CDR2 FQNEAQ (reference sequence). The DNA of the CDR3 is TGTGCCAGTAGTGTTCAGGGCCATAGCAATCAGCCCCAGCATTTT. Its translation is CASSVQGHSNQPQHF.

This clonotype was counted at least ten times. This chain uses TRBV5-1 with TRBJ2-7; TRBD2 aligns across 8 bases. The CDR3 is made up of 15 amino acids. Germline CDR1 SGHRS, CDR2 YFSETQ. After removal of 4 bases from V and 7 bases from J, the junction contained 13 bases not matched to a gene. The CDR3, as DNA: TGCGCCAGCAGCAGAAACAGCGGGAGTACCGGAGAGCAGTACTTC. Its translation is CASSRNSGSTGEQYF.

This clonotype occurred many times. The chain is built from TRBV7-2 and TRBJ1-1, with D possibly matching TRBD1 (5 bases). V lost 5 bases and J lost 3, with 16 bases in between. Germline values: CDR1 SGHTA, CDR2 FQGNSA. CDR3 length: 15 residues. The CDR3 loop reads CASSPTSRGDTEAFF. The DNA of the CDR3 is TGTGCCAGCAGCCCTACCTCGAGGGGAGACACTGAAGCTTTCTTT. The variable domain in full, completed from reference TRBV7-2 and TRBJ1-1, reads GAGVSQSPSNKVTEKGKDVELRCDPISGHTALYWYRQSLGQGLEFLIYFQGNSAPDKSGLPSDRFSAERTGGSVSTLTIQRTQQEDSAVYLCASSPTSRGDTEAFFGQGTRLTVV.

The V call is TRBV20-1, the J call TRBJ1-1; D remains unclear. The germline CDR1 and CDR2 sequences are DFQATT and SNEGSKA (reference sequence). V was cut by 3 bases and J by 1 base, with 9 bases left in between. The CDR3 is 13 residues long. CDR3 nucleotide sequence: TGCAGTGCTAGTCGGGCTCCGAACACTGAAGCTTTCTTT. It is translated as CSASRAPNTEAFF.

In this sample, this clonotype turned up once. The chain recombines TRBV2 with TRBJ1-4; no clear D gene. V was trimmed by 3 bases and J by 6 bases, leaving 17 bases between them. Germline values: CDR1 SNHLY, CDR2 FYNNEI. The CDR3 length is 16 residues. CDR3 in DNA: TGTGCCAGCAGTGACAGGAGGGCCCTAGGCTATGAAAAACTGTTTTTT. The encoded protein is CASSDRRALGYEKLFF.